This T cell receptor (beta chain) derives from a study of T cell changes during pregnancy in multiple sclerosis. Produced via immunoSEQ multiplex PCR; TCRdb's table is partial and in-frame only. The sample includes approximately 100,000 clones, 94% of them seen just once. The TCR originated in a female donor with multiple sclerosis, enrolled in a pregnancy study. Source: peripheral blood, taken before pregnancy.

The CDR3 nucleotides read TGTGCCAGCAGCCCGGAGCCCCACCGGGGCTACACCTTC. This sequence encodes CASSPEPHRGYTF. The chain is built from TRBV28 and TRBJ1-2; D remains unclear. The V end was cut by 6 bases, the J end by 8 bases, with 16 bases between. Germline lookup yields CDR1 MDHEN and CDR2 SYDVKM. This CDR3 comprises 13 residues.